This T cell receptor (beta chain) came from a study of T cell repertoires in cytomegalovirus infection. As for the study in general: As its CMV epitopes, the study selected recently identified HLA-C-restricted and well-studied HLA-B-restricted targets. Carrying CMV and the relevant HLA type showed in public TCR beta signatures. Study results and limitations: Frequencies of public TCR beta families were cumulated, and this identified carriers of CMV plus the relevant HLA. The study found HLA-C-restricted CMV-specific TCR beta clonotypes dominating the ex vivo response.

As concerns this clonotype: Antigen unknown.

CDR3 length: 13 amino acids. Germline loops: CDR1 MNHEY, CDR2 SMNVEV (reference sequence). V lost 6 bases and J 5 bases, leaving 14 bases between the germline ends. TCRdb called the reads again in MiXCR, with one record for every CDR3 protein. Here the sample spans roughly 730,000 distinct CDR3 sequences, around 32% being singletons. This sample comprised cultured PBMCs, obtained from culture after CMV antigen stimulation. The rearrangement uses TRBV27 and TRBJ2-7; a possible D gene is TRBD2 (5 bases). This receptor was taken from a human donor in good health (CMV status not recorded). Some clones in this sample may be carry-over from other donors' samples. CDR3 DNA sequence: TGTGCCAGCAGCCAAACCCCTAGCCACGAGCAGTACTTC. This gives the protein CASSQTPSHEQYF.